This TCR beta chain was found in a study of cytomegalovirus exposure and HLA in healthy donors. The study's findings and limits: In an earlier analysis, about 90% or about 30%: the productive usage of most TCR beta V segments. Later examination showed HLA-associated TCR beta chains had greater clonal expansion than equally common others. Across donors, sequencing depth was assumed by presence/absence analyses to be roughly uniform. In a later analysis, CMV-associated beta chains were mostly HLA-associated, it appeared.

Germline V lookup: CDR1 MRHNA, CDR2 SNTAGT. V lost 6 bases, J lost 6 bases, and 7 bases stayed unmatched. CDR3 length equals 16 residues. Turning to this clone: As yet, its antigen is unknown.

13 Jbeta primers and 60 Vbeta primers were used for the PCR. Only in-frame clones appear in the TCRdb table, and some are missing; sequencing was by immunoSEQ multiplex PCR. This table has more than 90,000 clones, roughly two thirds appearing once. The origin of this receptor is a woman in her thirties in good health and CMV-seronegative. The sample comprised PBMCs. The chain recombines TRBV6-4 with TRBJ2-1; 14 bases fit TRBD2. For the CDR3, the DNA is TGTGCCAGCAGCCCCACCGGGACTAGCGGGAGCAATGAGCAGTTCTTC. It yields the protein CASSPTGTSGSNEQFF.